The rows below give T cell receptor beta chains drawn from one sample of a study of T cell changes during pregnancy in multiple sclerosis. Method: immunoSEQ multiplex PCR; TCRdb's copy keeps in-frame clones and lacks some. The table records about 40,000 clones, 90% to 95% of them present only once. The material sequenced was CD4+ T cells from peripheral blood mononuclear cells, taken after pregnancy. These receptors were collected from a female donor with multiple sclerosis, enrolled in a pregnancy study. Each CDR3 is given with its conserved first and last residue. Fields, in order: D gene, J gene, clone size, V gene, CDR3 protein, CDR3 DNA. The D gene is left open where the match is weak. Part of the rows lack a size; the others show once, few, many or a class for expanded clones.

D gene: -; J gene: TRBJ1-3; clone size: -; V gene: TRBV30; CDR3 protein: CAWSEGGKTGNTIYF; CDR3 DNA: TGTGCCTGGAGTGAGGGGGGGAAAACTGGAAACACCATATATTTT
D gene: -; J gene: TRBJ2-2; clone size: -; V gene: TRBV30; CDR3 protein: CAWSQTSTRELFF; CDR3 DNA: TGTGCCTGGAGTCAGACTTCCACGAGGGAGCTGTTTTTT
D gene: -; J gene: TRBJ1-1; clone size: -; V gene: TRBV30; CDR3 protein: CAWRQNTEAFF; CDR3 DNA: TGTGCCTGGAGACAGAACACTGAAGCTTTCTTT
D gene: TRBD1; J gene: TRBJ1-1; clone size: -; V gene: TRBV5-4; CDR3 protein: CASSSNRAGGRMGTEAFF; CDR3 DNA: TGTGCCAGCAGCTCCAACCGGGCAGGGGGCAGGATGGGAACTGAAGCTTTCTTT
D gene: TRBD1; J gene: TRBJ1-2; clone size: -; V gene: TRBV14; CDR3 protein: CASSPGQLINYGYTF; CDR3 DNA: TGTGCCAGCAGCCCGGGACAGCTCATTAACTATGGCTACACCTTC
D gene: -; J gene: TRBJ1-1; clone size: once; V gene: TRBV7-8; CDR3 protein: CASSHREGDTEAFF; CDR3 DNA: TGTGCCAGCAGCCACAGGGAAGGAGACACTGAAGCTTTCTTT
D gene: -; J gene: TRBJ2-7; clone size: -; V gene: TRBV19; CDR3 protein: CASSTAGRAINEQYF; CDR3 DNA: TGTGCCAGTAGTACCGCGGGAAGGGCTATTAACGAGCAGTACTTC
D gene: TRBD2; J gene: TRBJ2-5; clone size: -; V gene: TRBV9; CDR3 protein: CASSVGASGGPRYQETQYF; CDR3 DNA: TGTGCCAGCAGCGTAGGTGCTAGCGGGGGGCCTCGGTACCAAGAGACCCAGTACTTC
D gene: TRBD2; J gene: TRBJ2-2; clone size: -; V gene: TRBV7-2; CDR3 protein: CASSRLARDTGELFF; CDR3 DNA: TGTGCCAGCAGCCGACTAGCGAGAGACACCGGGGAGCTGTTTTTT
D gene: -; J gene: TRBJ1-1; clone size: -; V gene: TRBV19; CDR3 protein: CASSSWDTTNTEAFF; CDR3 DNA: TGTGCCAGTAGCTCCTGGGACACTACGAACACTGAAGCTTTCTTT
D gene: -; J gene: TRBJ1-5; clone size: -; V gene: TRBV2; CDR3 protein: CASSEVKGMGQPQHF; CDR3 DNA: TGTGCCAGCAGTGAAGTAAAGGGGATGGGTCAGCCCCAGCATTTT
D gene: -; J gene: TRBJ2-3; clone size: once; V gene: TRBV2; CDR3 protein: CASSEWGPMRDTQYF; CDR3 DNA: TGTGCCAGCAGTGAATGGGGCCCCATGCGGGATACGCAGTATTTT
D gene: -; J gene: TRBJ1-3; clone size: -; V gene: TRBV6-1; CDR3 protein: CASSEVAGSGNTIYF; CDR3 DNA: TGTGCCAGCAGTGAAGTTGCGGGGTCTGGAAACACCATATATTTT
D gene: -; J gene: TRBJ1-3; clone size: -; V gene: TRBV6-5; CDR3 protein: CASSRTVTSGTIYF; CDR3 DNA: TGTGCCAGCAGTCGGACAGTTACGAGCGGCACCATATATTTT
D gene: TRBD1; J gene: TRBJ1-4; clone size: once; V gene: TRBV4-1; CDR3 protein: CASSQGQGNEKLFF; CDR3 DNA: TGCGCCAGCAGCCAAGGACAGGGGAACGAAAAACTGTTTTTT
D gene: -; J gene: TRBJ1-1; clone size: -; V gene: TRBV5-1; CDR3 protein: CASSLERIPNTEAFF; CDR3 DNA: TGCGCCAGCAGCTTGGAGCGGATCCCCAACACTGAAGCTTTCTTT
D gene: -; J gene: TRBJ2-2; clone size: -; V gene: TRBV2; CDR3 protein: CASSEASGIAGELFF; CDR3 DNA: TGTGCCAGCAGTGAAGCCAGCGGTATTGCCGGGGAGCTGTTTTTT
D gene: -; J gene: TRBJ1-5; clone size: -; V gene: TRBV19; CDR3 protein: CASSIWIQVDQPQHF; CDR3 DNA: TGTGCCAGTAGTATCTGGATTCAGGTGGATCAGCCCCAGCATTTT
D gene: -; J gene: TRBJ2-7; clone size: -; V gene: TRBV11-3; CDR3 protein: CASSLDGDIYEQYF; CDR3 DNA: TGTGCCAGCAGCTTAGATGGGGACATCTACGAGCAGTACTTC
D gene: -; J gene: TRBJ2-2; clone size: -; V gene: TRBV5-1; CDR3 protein: CASSYSAGPGELFF; CDR3 DNA: TGCGCCAGCAGCTATTCTGCAGGGCCCGGGGAGCTGTTTTTT
D gene: TRBD1; J gene: TRBJ2-7; clone size: -; V gene: TRBV5-1; CDR3 protein: CASSLEGQGLYF; CDR3 DNA: TGCGCCAGCAGCTTGGAAGGACAGGGCCTCTACTTC
D gene: TRBD1; J gene: TRBJ2-7; clone size: -; V gene: TRBV7-2; CDR3 protein: CASSRTGGSYEQYF; CDR3 DNA: TGTGCCAGCAGCCGGACAGGGGGTTCCTACGAGCAGTACTTC
D gene: TRBD2; J gene: TRBJ2-7; clone size: -; V gene: TRBV5-6; CDR3 protein: CASSLLAGGPYEQYF; CDR3 DNA: TGTGCCAGCAGCTTACTAGCGGGGGGCCCCTACGAGCAGTACTTC
D gene: -; J gene: TRBJ1-5; clone size: -; V gene: TRBV5-5; CDR3 protein: CASSLEITDQPQHF; CDR3 DNA: TGTGCCAGCAGCTTGGAGATTACAGATCAGCCCCAGCATTTT
D gene: -; J gene: TRBJ1-2; clone size: -; V gene: TRBV19; CDR3 protein: CASSIIEAEGGYTF; CDR3 DNA: TGTGCCAGTAGTATAATTGAGGCGGAAGGAGGCTACACCTTC
D gene: -; J gene: TRBJ2-7; clone size: -; V gene: TRBV5-5; CDR3 protein: CASSWQGGTYEQYF; CDR3 DNA: TGTGCCAGCAGCTGGCAGGGCGGCACCTACGAGCAGTACTTC
D gene: -; J gene: TRBJ2-2; clone size: -; V gene: TRBV7-2; CDR3 protein: CASSWGGPNTGELFF; CDR3 DNA: TGTGCCAGCAGTTGGGGGGGCCCGAACACCGGGGAGCTGTTTTTT
D gene: TRBD1; J gene: TRBJ1-2; clone size: -; V gene: TRBV5-1; CDR3 protein: CASSHSGGDNYGYTF; CDR3 DNA: TGCGCCAGCAGCCACTCAGGGGGCGATAACTATGGCTACACCTTC